This T cell receptor beta chain was observed in a study of T cell responses to AZD1222 COVID-19 vaccine. Whether given at about 4 or about 12 weeks, second doses were pooled. Clones were read by immunoSEQ multiplex PCR, and TCRdb kept only the in-frame ones, dropping some. The table includes some 150,000 clones, 90% to 95% detected once. CDR1 MNHEY and CDR2 SVGAGI come from the germline V gene. There are 14 residues in the CDR3. V was pared by 3 bases and J by 2 bases, with 4 bases of the junction left unmatched. Material: peripheral blood, obtained 28 days after the second AZD1222 dose. The TCR was taken from an adult who received the AZD1222 COVID-19 vaccine. V is TRBV6-5 and J is TRBJ2-7, with 7 bases that match TRBD2. In nucleotides, the CDR3 is TGTGCCAGCAGTTATTTCGCGGGGGCCTACGAGCAGTACTTC. Protein sequence: CASSYFAGAYEQYF.